This is a list of T cell receptor beta chains from one sample in a study of T-cell reconstitution after alpha-beta-depleted transplantation in children. TCRdb reprocessed the PCR reads with MiXCR, giving one entry per CDR3 protein. Of around 270,000 distinct CDR3 sequences listed, 10% are singletons. Material: PBMCs, obtained before TCRalphabeta/CD19-depleted stem cell transplant. The receptors come from a boy under two years old with acute myeloid leukemia, due to receive a stem cell transplant. Each CDR3 is given with its conserved first and last residue. Fields, in order: D gene, clone size, J gene, V gene, CDR3 protein, CDR3 DNA. The D gene is left open where the match is weak. Not all rows give a size; the values are once, few, many and, for expanded clones, a class.

D gene: NA; clone size: many; J gene: TRBJ2-3; V gene: TRBV4-2; CDR3 protein: CASSLGFTSTDTQYF; CDR3 DNA: TGTGCCAGCAGCCTGGGATTTACTAGCACAGATACGCAGTATTTT
D gene: NA; clone size: few; J gene: TRBJ2-1; V gene: TRBV5-5; CDR3 protein: CASSLQPGDEQFF; CDR3 DNA: TGTGCCAGCAGCTTGCAGCCGGGGGATGAGCAGTTCTTC
D gene: TRBD1; clone size: many; J gene: TRBJ2-7; V gene: TRBV30; CDR3 protein: CAWRTGLSSYEQYF; CDR3 DNA: TGTGCCTGGAGGACAGGGCTGTCCTCCTACGAGCAGTACTTC
D gene: TRBD2; clone size: many; J gene: TRBJ2-3; V gene: TRBV6-5; CDR3 protein: CASSYIGLAGGPGDTQYF; CDR3 DNA: TGTGCCAGCAGTTACATAGGGCTAGCGGGAGGCCCGGGAGATACGCAGTATTTT
D gene: TRBD1; clone size: many; J gene: TRBJ2-7; V gene: TRBV12-3/TRBV12-4; CDR3 protein: CASSRGPGQGIYEQYF; CDR3 DNA: TGTGCCAGCAGTCGCGGACCGGGACAGGGGATCTACGAGCAGTACTTC
D gene: NA; clone size: many; J gene: TRBJ2-5; V gene: TRBV5-1; CDR3 protein: CASSFFSGKETQYF; CDR3 DNA: TGCGCCAGCAGCTTTTTTTCAGGGAAGGAGACCCAGTACTTC
D gene: NA; clone size: many; J gene: TRBJ2-5; V gene: TRBV20-1; CDR3 protein: CSARAWTEETQYF; CDR3 DNA: TGCAGTGCTAGAGCGTGGACAGAAGAGACCCAGTACTTC
D gene: TRBD2; clone size: many; J gene: TRBJ2-1; V gene: TRBV12-3/TRBV12-4; CDR3 protein: CASSPAGAPYNEQFF; CDR3 DNA: TGTGCCAGCAGTCCTGCGGGAGCCCCCTACAATGAGCAGTTCTTC
D gene: TRBD1; clone size: NA; J gene: TRBJ2-7; V gene: TRBV4-1; CDR3 protein: CASSQEERQGNEQYF; CDR3 DNA: TGCGCCAGCAGCCAAGAGGAGCGACAGGGGAACGAGCAGTACTTC
D gene: TRBD2; clone size: many; J gene: TRBJ2-3; V gene: TRBV9; CDR3 protein: CASSVVAGVGTDTQYF; CDR3 DNA: TGTGCCAGCAGCGTAGTCGCGGGAGTCGGCACAGATACGCAGTATTTT
D gene: NA; clone size: NA; J gene: TRBJ1-5; V gene: TRBV23-1; CDR3 protein: CASRPNAGQDNQPQHF; CDR3 DNA: TGCGCCAGCAGGCCCAACGCGGGACAAGATAATCAGCCCCAGCATTTT
D gene: TRBD1; clone size: many; J gene: TRBJ1-4; V gene: TRBV12-3/TRBV12-4; CDR3 protein: CASSMTGGQGNEKLFF; CDR3 DNA: TGTGCCAGCAGCATGACGGGGGGACAGGGGAATGAAAAACTGTTTTTT
D gene: TRBD1; clone size: many; J gene: TRBJ2-6; V gene: TRBV5-1; CDR3 protein: CASSLNIQGALSGANVLTF; CDR3 DNA: TGCGCCAGCAGCTTGAATATACAGGGGGCACTCTCTGGGGCCAACGTCCTGACTTTC
D gene: TRBD2; clone size: many; J gene: TRBJ2-7; V gene: TRBV27; CDR3 protein: CASRDLAGAYEQYF; CDR3 DNA: TGTGCCAGCAGGGATCTAGCGGGCGCCTACGAGCAGTACTTC
D gene: TRBD2; clone size: many; J gene: TRBJ2-2; V gene: TRBV20-1; CDR3 protein: CSADLAGANGELFF; CDR3 DNA: TGCAGTGCAGACCTAGCGGGGGCCAACGGGGAGCTGTTTTTT
D gene: TRBD1; clone size: few; J gene: TRBJ1-2; V gene: TRBV18; CDR3 protein: CASSPPFPGTAINYGYTF; CDR3 DNA: TGTGCCAGCTCACCACCGTTTCCCGGGACAGCAATCAACTATGGCTACACCTTC
D gene: TRBD1; clone size: NA; J gene: TRBJ2-3; V gene: TRBV7-9; CDR3 protein: CASSHPTHRGGSDTQYF; CDR3 DNA: TGTGCCAGCAGCCATCCGACGCACAGGGGTGGTTCAGATACGCAGTATTTT
D gene: TRBD1; clone size: NA; J gene: TRBJ2-6; V gene: TRBV5-1; CDR3 protein: CASSLDRGLVGANGLTF; CDR3 DNA: TGCGCCAGCAGCTTGGACAGGGGGCTGGTGGGGGCCAACGGCCTGACTTTC
D gene: TRBD1; clone size: many; J gene: TRBJ2-7; V gene: TRBV20-1; CDR3 protein: CSARDAGGRSYEQYF; CDR3 DNA: TGCAGTGCTAGAGATGCAGGGGGCCGATCCTACGAGCAGTACTTC
D gene: NA; clone size: many; J gene: TRBJ2-5; V gene: TRBV3-1; CDR3 protein: CASSQGRRQETQYF; CDR3 DNA: TGTGCCAGCAGCCAGGGGAGAAGGCAAGAGACCCAGTACTTC
D gene: NA; clone size: NA; J gene: TRBJ1-2; V gene: TRBV30; CDR3 protein: CAWSGTNYGYTF; CDR3 DNA: TGTGCCTGGAGTGGGACAAACTATGGCTACACCTTC
D gene: TRBD2; clone size: NA; J gene: TRBJ2-1; V gene: TRBV14; CDR3 protein: CASSQPSGFRNEQFF; CDR3 DNA: TGTGCCAGCAGCCAACCTAGCGGGTTTCGCAATGAGCAGTTCTTC
D gene: NA; clone size: many; J gene: TRBJ2-3; V gene: TRBV14; CDR3 protein: CASSQARLGTDTQYF; CDR3 DNA: TGTGCCAGCAGCCAAGCGCGGTTAGGCACAGATACGCAGTATTTT
D gene: NA; clone size: NA; J gene: TRBJ2-2; V gene: TRBV19; CDR3 protein: CASAENRGNTGELFF; CDR3 DNA: TGTGCCAGCGCCGAAAACCGAGGGAACACCGGGGAGCTGTTTTTT
D gene: NA; clone size: NA; J gene: TRBJ2-3; V gene: TRBV28; CDR3 protein: CASSSPRSDTQYF; CDR3 DNA: TGTGCCAGCAGTTCCCCGCGCTCCGATACGCAGTATTTT
D gene: TRBD1; clone size: many; J gene: TRBJ2-7; V gene: TRBV5-1; CDR3 protein: CASSLHRGSYEQYF; CDR3 DNA: TGCGCCAGCAGCCTACACAGGGGGTCCTACGAGCAGTACTTC
D gene: TRBD2; clone size: many; J gene: TRBJ2-7; V gene: TRBV28; CDR3 protein: CASLRGVPYEQYF; CDR3 DNA: TGTGCCAGCCTCCGGGGGGTACCCTACGAGCAGTACTTC
D gene: TRBD1; clone size: many; J gene: TRBJ1-4; V gene: TRBV7-2; CDR3 protein: CASSWTGEDEKLFF; CDR3 DNA: TGTGCCAGCAGCTGGACAGGGGAGGATGAAAAACTGTTTTTT
D gene: NA; clone size: many; J gene: TRBJ2-3; V gene: TRBV21-1; CDR3 protein: CASSKESMRDSTDTQYF; CDR3 DNA: TGTGCCAGCAGCAAAGAGAGTATGCGGGACAGCACAGATACGCAGTATTTT
D gene: NA; clone size: many; J gene: TRBJ2-7; V gene: TRBV6-5; CDR3 protein: CASSYAGHYEQYF; CDR3 DNA: TGTGCCAGCAGTTACGCGGGGCACTACGAGCAGTACTTC
D gene: NA; clone size: many; J gene: TRBJ1-1; V gene: TRBV9; CDR3 protein: CASSDLLGEAFF; CDR3 DNA: TGTGCCAGCAGCGACCTTCTAGGTGAAGCTTTCTTT
D gene: TRBD1; clone size: many; J gene: TRBJ2-4; V gene: TRBV5-8; CDR3 protein: CASSADRGQAKNIQYF; CDR3 DNA: TGTGCCAGCAGCGCGGACAGGGGGCAAGCCAAAAACATTCAGTACTTC
D gene: NA; clone size: NA; J gene: TRBJ2-2; V gene: TRBV5-1; CDR3 protein: CASSLASGPGELFF; CDR3 DNA: TGCGCCAGCAGCTTGGCAAGCGGGCCCGGGGAGCTGTTTTTT
D gene: NA; clone size: many; J gene: TRBJ2-2; V gene: TRBV21-1; CDR3 protein: CASSIYPRDRKNTGELFF; CDR3 DNA: TGTGCCAGCAGCATATACCCTCGGGACAGGAAAAACACCGGGGAGCTGTTTTTT
D gene: NA; clone size: many; J gene: TRBJ2-1; V gene: TRBV18; CDR3 protein: CASSPRVDEQFF; CDR3 DNA: TGTGCCAGCTCACCACGAGTCGATGAGCAGTTCTTC
D gene: NA; clone size: few; J gene: TRBJ1-1; V gene: TRBV18; CDR3 protein: CASSPRGVNTEAFF; CDR3 DNA: TGTGCCAGCTCACCACGAGGGGTTAACACTGAAGCTTTCTTT
D gene: NA; clone size: few; J gene: TRBJ2-4; V gene: TRBV7-8; CDR3 protein: CASSLGGANIQYF; CDR3 DNA: TGTGCCAGCAGCTTAGGGGGGGCAAACATTCAGTACTTC
D gene: TRBD2; clone size: NA; J gene: TRBJ2-1; V gene: TRBV19; CDR3 protein: CASSINSLAGGLGEQFF; CDR3 DNA: TGTGCCAGTAGTATTAATTCACTAGCGGGAGGGCTTGGCGAGCAGTTCTTC
D gene: TRBD1; clone size: many; J gene: TRBJ1-5; V gene: TRBV7-2; CDR3 protein: CASSSTGAQQPQHF; CDR3 DNA: TGTGCCAGCAGCTCGACAGGGGCACAACAGCCCCAGCATTTT
D gene: NA; clone size: NA; J gene: TRBJ2-1; V gene: TRBV3-1; CDR3 protein: CASSKRDFYNEQFF; CDR3 DNA: TGTGCCAGCAGCAAACGGGACTTCTACAATGAGCAGTTCTTC
D gene: TRBD2; clone size: few; J gene: TRBJ2-3; V gene: TRBV6-5; CDR3 protein: CASRRWTSGRGKDTQYF; CDR3 DNA: TGTGCCAGCAGACGATGGACTAGCGGGAGAGGTAAAGATACGCAGTATTTT
D gene: TRBD2; clone size: many; J gene: TRBJ2-5; V gene: TRBV4-2; CDR3 protein: CASSQGLAGQERGETQYF; CDR3 DNA: TGTGCCAGCAGCCAAGGACTAGCGGGACAAGAACGCGGAGAGACCCAGTACTTC
D gene: TRBD1; clone size: NA; J gene: TRBJ2-7; V gene: TRBV20-1; CDR3 protein: CSANFRDRGSYEQYF; CDR3 DNA: TGCAGTGCTAATTTCCGAGACAGGGGCTCCTACGAGCAGTACTTC
D gene: TRBD1; clone size: NA; J gene: TRBJ1-5; V gene: TRBV20-1; CDR3 protein: CSATPTGRSNQPQHF; CDR3 DNA: TGCAGTGCTACCCCGACAGGGAGGAGCAATCAGCCCCAGCATTTT
D gene: NA; clone size: many; J gene: TRBJ2-7; V gene: TRBV5-5; CDR3 protein: CASSSWGAIEQYF; CDR3 DNA: TGTGCCAGCAGCTCATGGGGTGCCATCGAGCAGTACTTC